This is a list of T cell receptor beta chains from one sample in a study of shared clonotypes between healthy human individuals. Some clones are missing from TCRdb's copy, which holds only in-frame ones; the method was immunoSEQ multiplex PCR. Of about 1.4 million clones in the sample, roughly 96% are singletons; the top ten hold approximately 1%. Source material: naive CD4+ T cells sorted from blood. These receptors all come from a man aged 25-40 years in good health. CDR3s include the opening cysteine and the closing phenylalanine or tryptophan. D genes are given only for firm matches. Only some rows state a clone size, as once, few, many or a class for expanded clones.

j_gene	d_gene	len	abundance	v_gene	CDR3aa	CDR3nt
TRBJ2-3	TRBD1	14	.	TRBV10-1	CASGDRGFTDTQYF	TGCGCCAGCGGGGACAGGGGGTTCACAGATACGCAGTATTTT
TRBJ2-5	TRBD1	13	.	TRBV6-1	CASSATGAGTQYF	TGTGCCAGCAGTGCGACAGGGGCTGGGACCCAGTACTTC
TRBJ2-7	.	15	.	TRBV5-5	CASSLGQALSYEQYF	TGTGCCAGCAGCTTGGGGCAGGCCCTCTCCTACGAGCAGTACTTC
TRBJ2-1	TRBD1	21	.	TRBV9	CASSVEEGTGGVTGDLGEQFF	TGTGCCAGCAGCGTAGAAGAGGGGACAGGGGGCGTAACGGGAGATTTGGGTGAGCAGTTCTTC
TRBJ2-7	TRBD1	14	.	TRBV11-2	CASSARDRGGEQYF	TGTGCCAGCAGCGCCCGGGACAGGGGCGGCGAGCAGTACTTC
TRBJ2-7	.	15	.	TRBV9	CASSRGPGTPSEQYF	TGTGCCAGCAGCCGGGGGCCGGGAACCCCCTCAGAGCAGTACTTC
TRBJ1-5	.	15	.	TRBV15	CATSREGAGNQPQHF	TGTGCCACCAGCAGAGAAGGCGCAGGGAATCAGCCCCAGCATTTT
TRBJ2-1	TRBD2	18	.	TRBV25-1	CASKKWTVTSGSRNEQFF	TGTGCCAGCAAGAAATGGACAGTTACTAGCGGGAGTCGCAATGAGCAGTTCTTC
TRBJ2-3	.	15	.	TRBV19	CASSMVARRTDTQYF	TGTGCCAGTAGTATGGTAGCGCGCCGCACAGATACGCAGTATTTT
TRBJ2-1	TRBD1	14	.	TRBV10-2	CATLRDRANNEQFF	TGCGCCACCTTACGGGACAGGGCCAACAATGAGCAGTTCTTC
TRBJ1-1	TRBD1	14	once	TRBV27	CASSWTGRNTEAFF	TGTGCCAGCAGTTGGACAGGGCGAAACACTGAAGCTTTCTTT
TRBJ2-3	.	16	.	TRBV4-3	CASSQDYGVLTDTQYF	TGCGCCAGCAGCCAAGATTATGGGGTCCTCACAGATACGCAGTATTTT
TRBJ2-7	.	14	.	TRBV10-1	CASSEGGSTYEQYF	TGCGCCAGCAGTGAAGGTGGGAGTACCTACGAGCAGTACTTC
TRBJ2-3	.	15	.	TRBV6-1	CATLPGRRFTDTQYF	TGTGCCACCTTACCGGGACGTAGATTCACAGATACGCAGTATTTT
TRBJ2-3	.	13	.	TRBV11-2	CASSLVLRDTQYF	TGTGCCAGCAGCTTAGTCTTACGAGATACGCAGTATTTT
TRBJ2-1	.	16	.	TRBV7-2	CASSLDNRVVHNEQFF	TGTGCCAGCAGCTTAGATAACAGGGTAGTCCACAATGAGCAGTTCTTC
TRBJ2-3	.	11	.	TRBV20-1	CSATPTDTQYF	TGCAGTGCCACCCCCACAGATACGCAGTATTTT
TRBJ2-1	.	14	.	TRBV5-1	CASSSGALATEQFF	TGCGCCAGCAGCTCCGGCGCGCTAGCCACTGAGCAGTTCTTC
TRBJ1-3	.	16	.	TRBV28	CASSLWRRSSGNTIYF	TGTGCCAGCAGTTTATGGAGGCGATCCTCTGGAAACACCATATATTTT
TRBJ2-7	.	13	once	TRBV4-3	CASSQDVSYEQYF	TGCGCCAGCAGCCAAGATGTCTCTTACGAGCAGTACTTC
TRBJ1-1	.	16	.	TRBV11-2	CASSSRPGQGVTEAFF	TGTGCCAGCAGCTCTAGACCTGGGCAGGGTGTCACTGAAGCTTTCTTT
TRBJ1-5	.	14	.	TRBV6-5	CASRPGHHNQPQHF	TGTGCCAGCAGACCGGGACATCACAATCAGCCCCAGCATTTT
TRBJ1-1	.	14	few	TRBV15	CATSRDLGNTEAFF	TGTGCCACCAGCAGAGATCTGGGGAACACTGAAGCTTTCTTT
TRBJ2-7	.	13	.	TRBV10-1	CASSEGGSYEQYF	TGCGCCAGCAGTGAGGGGGGATCCTACGAGCAGTACTTC
TRBJ2-3	TRBD2	15	.	TRBV10-3	CAISELAGPTDTQYF	TGTGCCATCAGTGAACTAGCGGGACCCACAGATACGCAGTATTTT
TRBJ2-7	.	14	.	TRBV6-6	CATNPASDLKREYF	TGTGCCACCAACCCAGCTTCAGACTTGAAACGAGAGTACTTC
TRBJ2-5	.	14	.	TRBV2	CASSGTTYQETQYF	TGTGCCAGCAGCGGAACTACGTACCAAGAGACCCAGTACTTC
TRBJ1-3	.	13	.	TRBV11-2	CASSSDRGNTIYF	TGTGCCAGCAGCTCCGACAGGGGAAACACCATATATTTT
TRBJ1-5	.	13	.	TRBV5-1	CASSLAGDQPQHF	TGCGCCAGCAGCTTGGCAGGGGATCAGCCCCAGCATTTT
TRBJ2-4	TRBD2	16	.	TRBV28	CASSPGTSGARGIQYF	TGTGCCAGCTCCCCCGGGACTAGCGGGGCCAGGGGCATTCAGTACTTC
TRBJ2-7	.	15	.	TRBV5-4	CASSVPGQVPYEQYF	TGTGCCAGCAGCGTCCCGGGCCAGGTCCCCTACGAGCAGTACTTC
TRBJ2-7	.	12	.	TRBV7-2	CASSLPSTEQYF	TGTGCCAGCAGCTTACCCTCTACCGAGCAGTACTTC
TRBJ2-5	.	11	.	TRBV29-1	CSVDLLETQYF	TGCAGCGTTGATCTCTTGGAGACCCAGTACTTC
TRBJ2-3	TRBD1	15	.	TRBV6-1	CASSGGQGLPDTQYF	TGTGCCAGCAGTGGGGGACAGGGTCTCCCAGATACGCAGTATTTT
TRBJ2-2	.	15	.	TRBV29-1	CSVTGSREESGELFF	TGCAGCGTTACCGGTTCTAGGGAAGAATCCGGGGAGCTGTTTTTT
TRBJ1-4	.	18	.	TRBV4-1	CASSQVGVQKRANEKLFF	TGCGCCAGCAGCCAAGTCGGAGTACAAAAACGAGCCAATGAAAAACTGTTTTTT
TRBJ2-1	TRBD1	14	.	TRBV15	CATSFGTAYNEQFF	TGTGCCACCAGCTTCGGGACAGCCTACAATGAGCAGTTCTTC
TRBJ2-5	.	12	.	TRBV5-1	CASSMKQETQYF	TGCGCCAGCAGCATGAAGCAAGAGACCCAGTACTTC
TRBJ2-1	.	13	.	TRBV7-2	CASSYGGNNEQFF	TGTGCCAGCAGCTACGGAGGGAACAATGAGCAGTTCTTC
TRBJ1-5	.	16	.	TRBV6-1	CASSEGRRLGNQPQHF	TGTGCCAGCAGTGAGGGAAGACGATTAGGCAATCAGCCCCAGCATTTT
TRBJ1-4	.	18	.	TRBV7-2	CASSLVGPYRVSDEKLFF	TGTGCCAGCAGCTTAGTGGGCCCCTACAGGGTTTCTGATGAAAAACTGTTTTTT
TRBJ2-7	.	13	.	TRBV11-2	CASSLWESYEQYF	TGTGCCAGCAGCTTATGGGAATCCTACGAGCAGTACTTC
TRBJ2-5	TRBD1	16	.	TRBV27	CASTLSGDRVAETQYF	TGTGCCAGCACGTTATCAGGAGACAGGGTAGCGGAGACCCAGTACTTC
TRBJ2-7	.	14	.	TRBV28	CASSPHPRQFEQYF	TGTGCCAGCAGCCCTCACCCGCGACAGTTCGAGCAGTACTTC
TRBJ2-7	.	15	.	TRBV5-1	CASSLGGRITYEQYF	TGCGCCAGCAGCTTGGGCGGGCGTATAACCTACGAGCAGTACTTC